This T cell receptor beta chain was sequenced during a study of blood T cell repertoires in COVID-19. Recovered participants had two consecutive negative NP/OP PCR tests, healthcare professional clearance, or symptom resolution. As originally analysed: Estimates of nucleated cell counts were drawn from the amplification of reference gene primers. TCRdb's copy holds only in-frame clones and misses some; the assay was immunoSEQ multiplex PCR. D and trimming come from the DNA, and the V and J calls and clone size come from that table. The repertoire includes just over 300,000 clones, around 89% of them detected once, and over 9% sits in the top ten. The ends were cut back, 0 bases at V and 10 bases at J, with 10 bases in the middle. The CDR3 is 14 amino acids. Germline V gene lookup returns CDR1 LNHNV and CDR2 YYDKDF (reference sequence).

This clonotype was obtained from a woman in her forties who had recovered from COVID-19. Sequenced input: PBMCs or T cells enriched from blood (not recorded which). This chain links TRBV15 with TRBJ1-6; TRBD1 might be the D (6 bases). The chain's CDR3 is CATSREMGASPLHF. The DNA for the CDR3 is TGTGCCACCAGCAGAGAGATGGGGGCCTCACCCCTCCACTTT.